Listed below are T cell receptor beta chains from one sample, sequenced in a study of vaccination and CD4 T cells after COVID-19. In TCRdb, the PCR reads were re-called with MiXCR into one record per CDR3 protein. The repertoire holds 9,500 to 15,000 distinct CDR3 sequences, 53% seen once, with around 30% in the top ten. These TCRs' antigens remain unknown. Sequenced material: CD4+ T cells from blood, cultured in vitro. These TCRs come from a human donor who had recovered from COVID-19. The CDR3 runs from the conserved cysteine through the conserved F or W. The D gene is left open where the match is weak. Clone size appears in some rows only: once, few, many, or a class for an expanded clone.

V	D	size	J	DNA	CDR3
TRBV24-1	-	few	TRBJ1-5	TGTGCCACCAGTGACCCAGATCAGCCCCAGCATTTT	CATSDPDQPQHF
TRBV6-1	TRBD2	few	TRBJ2-5	TGTGCCAGCAGCCGACTAGCGGGAGGGCCTCGAGAGACCCAGTACTTC	CASSRLAGGPRETQYF
TRBV20-1	-	-	TRBJ1-1	TGCAGTGCTAGAGTAAAGGCAGGGCCCACTGAAGCTTTCTTT	CSARVKAGPTEAFF
TRBV9	-	-	TRBJ1-6	TGTGCCAGCAGCGTAGCTGGGGCGGCAGATTCACCCCTCCACTTT	CASSVAGAADSPLHF
TRBV7-2	-	-	TRBJ1-2	TGTGCCAGCAGCTTATTGAGGGGCAGCGGCTACACCTTC	CASSLLRGSGYTF
TRBV20-1	TRBD2	few	TRBJ2-7	TGCAGTGCTAGAGTAGCGGGAGGAAGTTCCGAGCAGTACTTC	CSARVAGGSSEQYF
TRBV6-1	-	-	TRBJ2-7	TGTGCCAGCAGTGAGGGACCCACTTTCTACGAGCAGTACTTC	CASSEGPTFYEQYF
TRBV7-2	TRBD2	few	TRBJ2-3	TGTGCCAGCAGCTTATCTGGAGCGGGGGGTGGGCTCCCTAGCACAGATACGCAGTATTTT	CASSLSGAGGGLPSTDTQYF
TRBV20-1	-	few	TRBJ1-4	TGCAGTGCTGTCAGGGTAACGGGAATACTGTTTTTT	CSAVRVTGILFF
TRBV11-3	TRBD1	-	TRBJ1-2	TGTGCCAGCAGCTTCGGACAGGGGGATGGCTACACCTTC	CASSFGQGDGYTF
TRBV5-1	TRBD1	-	TRBJ1-3	TGCGCCAGCAGTGGGGACAGCCGGGGCAGAAACACCATATATTTT	CASSGDSRGRNTIYF
TRBV2	TRBD2	-	TRBJ2-7	TGTGCCAGCAGTGGGCGACTAGCGGGCTCCTACGAGCAGTACTTC	CASSGRLAGSYEQYF
TRBV12-3/TRBV12-4	TRBD2	-	TRBJ2-3	TGTGCCAGCAGGACTAGCGGTAGCACAGATACGCAGTATTTT	CASRTSGSTDTQYF
TRBV5-1	TRBD1	-	TRBJ1-5	TGCGCCAGCAGCTTGGATGTAGGGGGCGGGCAGCCCCAGCATTTT	CASSLDVGGGQPQHF
TRBV7-2	-	-	TRBJ2-5	TGTGCCAGCAGCTTAGCGCTAGCTCGTCAAGAGACCCAGTACTTC	CASSLALARQETQYF
TRBV12-3/TRBV12-4	TRBD2	-	TRBJ2-2	TGTGCCAGCAGGGGTAGCGGGGAGGTCGGGGAGCTGTTTTTT	CASRGSGEVGELFF
TRBV6-1	TRBD1	-	TRBJ1-1	TGTGCCAGCAGATATACAGGGGACACTGAAGCTTTCTTT	CASRYTGDTEAFF
TRBV6-2/TRBV6-3	-	-	TRBJ2-7	TGTGCCAGCAGATGGGGCGACAAAGTACCCTACGAGCAGTACTTC	CASRWGDKVPYEQYF
TRBV11-2	-	-	TRBJ2-7	TGTGCCAGCAGCTTAGATGTCGGGGTCCCTGCCTACGAGCAGTACTTC	CASSLDVGVPAYEQYF
TRBV5-1	-	-	TRBJ1-1	TGCGCCAGCAGACTCCCGAACACTGAAGCTTTCTTT	CASRLPNTEAFF
TRBV11-2	TRBD1	-	TRBJ1-5	TGTGCCAGCAGCTTGGACAGGGGGAGTAATCAGCCCCAGCATTTT	CASSLDRGSNQPQHF
TRBV24-1	-	few	TRBJ2-3	TGTGCCACCAGTTCACTTCAGGGTAGCACAGATACGCAGTATTTT	CATSSLQGSTDTQYF
TRBV28	-	few	TRBJ1-3	TGTGCCAGCAGTTTACGAGGGTCTCCTGGAAACACCATATATTTT	CASSLRGSPGNTIYF
TRBV20-1	-	-	TRBJ2-3	TGCAGTGTTAGGGTACTCAGCACAGATACGCAGTATTTT	CSVRVLSTDTQYF
TRBV4-3	-	large	TRBJ2-3	TGCGCCAGCAGCCAAGAGAAAGGAGATACGCAGTATTTT	CASSQEKGDTQYF
TRBV5-4	TRBD2	few	TRBJ2-5	TGTGCCAGCAGCAGCGGCCGCGGGAGGGCCGGGGATTCGGAGACCCAGTACTTC	CASSSGRGRAGDSETQYF
TRBV19	-	-	TRBJ1-5	TGTGCCAGTAGCACACTCGGACTAGGCAATCAGCCCCAGCATTTT	CASSTLGLGNQPQHF
TRBV20-1	TRBD1	-	TRBJ1-1	TGCAGTGCCCAACAGGGGATGGCTGAAGCTTTCTTT	CSAQQGMAEAFF
TRBV10-1	-	-	TRBJ2-2	TGCGCCAGCAGTGAAGGTGAATTCGGTGAGGCCACCGGGGAGCTGTTTTTT	CASSEGEFGEATGELFF
TRBV6-1	TRBD1	-	TRBJ1-5	TGTGCCAGCAGCCGGGACAGGGGATACCAGCCCCAGCATTTT	CASSRDRGYQPQHF
TRBV20-1	TRBD2	few	TRBJ2-5	TGCAGTGCTAGAGCACTAGCGGGGGAGGAGACCCAGTACTTC	CSARALAGEETQYF
TRBV11-3	-	few	TRBJ1-6	TGTGCCAGCAGCCCGAGGACAAGAGCGGATTCACCCCTCCACTTT	CASSPRTRADSPLHF
TRBV7-9	-	medium-sized	TRBJ1-1	TGTGCCAGCAGCTTAGCGTCGGGAGCTGACACTGAAGCTTTCTTT	CASSLASGADTEAFF
TRBV11-2	-	few	TRBJ1-2	TGTGCCAGCAGCCCATTAAACGGGGTGAATGGCTACACCTTC	CASSPLNGVNGYTF
TRBV10-3	-	-	TRBJ1-1	TGTGCCACCAGGGAGGGGCCAACTGAAGCTTTCTTT	CATREGPTEAFF
TRBV2	-	-	TRBJ2-5	TGTGCCAGCACCCCACGGGGCCCCCAAGAGACCCAGTACTTC	CASTPRGPQETQYF
TRBV21-1	-	-	TRBJ1-2	TGTGCCAGCAGCAAAGTGGTCTGGGGAGGGGACCCCTCCTATGGCTACACCTTC	CASSKVVWGGDPSYGYTF
TRBV6-1	TRBD1	few	TRBJ1-1	TGTGCCACCGCGACAGGGGCCATGAACACTGAAGCTTTCTTT	CATATGAMNTEAFF
TRBV15	TRBD1	-	TRBJ1-2	TGTGCCACCAGCAGAGATGCCGGACAGGGTGTAGAAACCTTC	CATSRDAGQGVETF
TRBV24-1	-	-	TRBJ1-2	TGTGCCACCAGTGATTCAATGGAAGGCTACACCTTC	CATSDSMEGYTF
TRBV27	TRBD1	once	TRBJ2-6	TGTGCCAGCAGTCCGACAGGGATCCCTGGGGCCAACGTCCTGACTTTC	CASSPTGIPGANVLTF
TRBV20-1	TRBD2	-	TRBJ2-3	TGCAGTGCTAACGGAGCGGGGGCCGTAGGTACAGATACGCAGTATTTT	CSANGAGAVGTDTQYF
TRBV6-5	-	few	TRBJ1-1	TGTGCCAGCAGTTACTGGGGGGCGCAGGGCACTGAAGCTTTCTTT	CASSYWGAQGTEAFF
TRBV7-9	TRBD1	-	TRBJ2-5	TGTGCCAGCAGCCCCCCGACAGGGAAAGAGACCCAGTACTTC	CASSPPTGKETQYF
TRBV28	-	-	TRBJ2-4	TGTGCCAGCAGTCCCGTTTATGCTGGGGGCGTCGCCAAAAACATTCAGTACTTC	CASSPVYAGGVAKNIQYF
TRBV5-1	TRBD2	-	TRBJ2-1	TGCGCCAGCAGCTCTCTAGCGGGAGGGATCCATGAGCAGTTCTTC	CASSSLAGGIHEQFF